Each of the 6 T cell receptor beta chains below was sequenced from the same sample in a study of blood T cell repertoires in COVID-19. Assay used: immunoSEQ multiplex PCR; TCRdb lists only in-frame clones, some missing. Here the sample spans approximately 70,000 clones, 90% being singletons. The sequenced sample was peripheral blood. These receptors came from a woman in her late teens or twenties with acute or convalescent COVID-19.

This chain connects TRBV6-2 or TRBV6-3 to TRBJ2-5; D perhaps matches TRBD2 (7 bases). V was shortened by 5 bases and J by 4 bases, with 14 bases between the two germline ends. CDR3 length equals 14 residues. Per germline, CDR1 MNHEY and CDR2 SVGEGT. The CDR3 bases are TGTGCCAGCAGTGGGCCCGGGGGGCCAGAGACCCAGTACTTC. Its protein is CASSGPGGPETQYF.

The chain has TRBV29-1 and TRBJ2-7; 9 positions match TRBD2. V trimming: 4 bases; J trimming: 7 bases; junction bases outside the gene matches: 8. The CDR3 has 13 residues. Germline V gene data show CDR1 as SQVTM and CDR2 as ANQGSEA. CDR3 sequence reads: CSVGIAGVWEQYF. CDR3 nucleotide sequence: TGCAGCGTTGGAATAGCGGGAGTGTGGGAGCAGTACTTC.

The chain uses TRBV27 and TRBJ1-1; 12 nucleotides match TRBD1. J lost 4 bases, V lost 4 bases, and 4 bases had no gene match. The CDR3 runs 15 residues. CDR1 and CDR2 from the germline V gene are MNHEY and SMNVEV (reference sequence). In DNA, the CDR3 is TGTGCCAGCAGTTCCGGGACAGGGGGCTTCACTGAAGCTTTCTTT. This translates into CASSSGTGGFTEAFF.

The J gene is TRBJ2-3, the V gene TRBV5-1; TRBD2 might be the D (6 bases). V gave up 0 bases and J gave up 1 base, with 12 bases separating them. CDR3 length equals 16 residues. Germline CDR1 is SGHRS and CDR2 is YFSETQ. The DNA of the CDR3 is TGCGCCAGCAGCTTGGCCCCACAGCGGGGCACAGATACGCAGTATTTT. It yields the protein CASSLAPQRGTDTQYF.

The chain links TRBV29-1 to TRBJ1-1; D call uncertain. The CDR3 spans 14 residues. Trimming pared 4 bases from V and 4 bases from J, leaving 16 bases between. The germline gives CDR1 SQVTM, CDR2 ANQGSEA. The CDR3 coding sequence is TGCAGCGTTGCTAGGTCTCCTGAGCGCACTGAAGCTTTCTTT. It is translated as CSVARSPERTEAFF. Using reference TRBV29-1 and TRBJ1-1 for the parts outside the CDR3, the full variable domain is SAVISQKPSRDICQRGTSLTIQCQVDSQVTMMFWYRQQPGQSLTLIATANQGSEATYESGFVIDKFPISRPNLTFSTLTVSNMSPEDSSIYLCSVARSPERTEAFFGQGTRLTVV.

The V call is TRBV10-2, the J call TRBJ1-2, with 9 bases fitting TRBD1. The CDR3 contains 13 residues. V dropped 8 bases and J dropped 9; count of bases not matched to a gene: 10. Per the germline V gene, CDR1 is WSHSY and CDR2 is SAAADI. In DNA form, the CDR3 reads TGCGCCAGCCGCCTTACAGGGGGCAAAAGCTACACCTTC. This encodes CASRLTGGKSYTF.